This TCR beta chain was sequenced for a study of cytomegalovirus exposure and HLA in healthy donors. Study at large: Earlier work reported 100 million or so unique TCR beta sequences from 180 million or so T cells.

This PCR relied on a set of 60 Vbeta primers and 13 Jbeta primers. Clones were read by immunoSEQ multiplex PCR, and TCRdb kept only the in-frame ones, dropping some. The sample gives about 250,000 clones, 80% of which show up once; roughly 0.3% is in the top ten. This clone was observed once. Its cognate antigen is unknown. Study findings and constraints: A link between a missense DCLRE1C variant and TCR beta V- and J-gene trimming emerged from a later analysis.

Germline V gives CDR1 MDHEN, CDR2 SYDVKM. The V end was cut by 5 bases, the J end by 9 bases, with 11 bases between. The length of the CDR3 is 12 residues. The chain links TRBV28 to TRBJ1-3, with D possibly TRBD1 on 5 matching bases. The receptor was isolated from a girl aged 2 to 9 in good health and CMV-seronegative. Sample: PBMCs. The CDR3 is CASSVRDATIYF. The CDR3 coding sequence is TGTGCCAGCAGTGTCAGGGATGCCACCATATATTTT.